The rows below give T cell receptor beta chains drawn from one sample of a study of shared clonotypes between healthy human individuals. Sequenced by immunoSEQ multiplex PCR; TCRdb stores in-frame clones only, minus some. The repertoire has some 450,000 clones, approximately 71% of them found once; the top ten carry around 12%. The source material was PBMCs. The receptors here all came from a woman in her 40s in good health. Some clones in this sample may be carry-over from other donors' samples. Each CDR3 is given with its conserved first and last residue. D genes are given only for firm matches. The listing skips clone size in some rows; elsewhere it reads once, few, many or a size class.

size	J	D	V	CDR3	DNA
NA	TRBJ2-3	NA	TRBV7-3	CASSLDGAVTDTQYF	TGTGCCAGCAGCTTGGACGGGGCTGTCACAGATACGCAGTATTTT
many	TRBJ2-5	NA	TRBV28	CASSLVGGDETQYF	TGTGCCAGCAGTTTAGTAGGGGGGGATGAGACCCAGTACTTC
NA	TRBJ2-1	NA	TRBV9	CASSVGGSPGNEQFF	TGTGCCAGCAGCGTAGGAGGGAGCCCAGGGAATGAGCAGTTCTTC
NA	TRBJ2-3	NA	TRBV11-3	CASSQGGSITDTQYF	TGTGCCAGCAGCCAGGGGGGCAGCATAACAGATACGCAGTATTTT
NA	TRBJ2-5	NA	TRBV14	CASSPRAQSLGLGETQYF	TGTGCCAGCAGCCCTCGGGCGCAGTCCCTGGGGTTGGGCGAGACCCAGTACTTC
NA	TRBJ1-1	NA	TRBV18	CASSPRGAGTEAFF	TGTGCCAGCTCACCAAGGGGCGCGGGCACTGAAGCTTTCTTT
NA	TRBJ2-7	NA	TRBV27	CASSVTYEQYF	TGTGCCAGCAGTGTCACCTACGAGCAGTACTTC
NA	TRBJ2-7	TRBD2	TRBV18	CASSPGLADYEQYF	TGTGCCAGCTCACCGGGACTAGCGGACTACGAGCAGTACTTC
many	TRBJ1-6	NA	TRBV6-1	CATARYSQNSPLHF	TGTGCCACAGCGCGATACTCACAAAATTCACCCCTCCACTTT
few	TRBJ1-2	NA	TRBV28	CVTQPENYGYTF	TGTGTCACACAGCCCGAAAACTATGGCTACACCTTC